Each of the 23 T cell receptor beta chains below was sequenced from the same sample in a study of T-cell memory formation after mild COVID-19. TCRdb called the 5' RACE reads again in MiXCR, with one record for every CDR3 protein. The table includes 390,000 or so distinct CDR3 sequences, about 16% detected once. The sample comprised PBMCs or a T cell subset sorted from them (not recorded which). The receptors stem from a man younger than 30 who had mild COVID-19 (a few samples of this study predate the infection). Cell type and time point are not known.

This clonotype has a handful of counts. The chain couples TRBV11-2 to TRBJ2-1, with 13 positions matching TRBD2. V gave up 5 bases and J gave up 0 bases; unmatched junction bases: 4. CDR3 length equals 17 residues. CDR1 is SGHAT and CDR2 is FQNNGV in the germline V gene. The CDR3 sequence: CASSQGLAGRSYNEQFF. The CDR3 nucleotides read TGTGCCAGCAGCCAGGGACTAGCGGGGCGCTCCTACAATGAGCAGTTCTTC.

This sequence joins TRBV7-9 and TRBJ2-5; D gene uncertain. Trimming removed 7 bases from V and 0 bases from J, with 12 bases in between. CDR1 SEHNR and CDR2 FQNEAQ come from the germline V gene (reference sequence). The CDR3 contains 14 residues. The CDR3 DNA reads as TGTGCCAGCAAAGGGCAGGCGTACCAAGAGACCCAGTACTTC. As protein: CASKGQAYQETQYF.

Many counts were recorded for this clonotype. J is TRBJ1-2 and V is TRBV5-1, with TRBD1 identical over 9 bases. Germline lookup yields CDR1 SGHRS and CDR2 YFSETQ. The CDR3 sequence is 13 residues long. V lost 4 bases to trimming and J lost 6 bases; unmatched junction nucleotides: 4. The CDR3 is CASSVDRGDGYTF. CDR3 sequence (DNA): TGCGCCAGCAGCGTGGACAGGGGAGATGGCTACACCTTC.

The chain employs TRBV19 and TRBJ1-6, with D perhaps matching TRBD1 (5 bases). V was cut by 5 bases and J by 11 bases, with 10 bases left in between. This CDR3 comprises 12 residues. Germline V gene data show CDR1 as LNHDA and CDR2 as SQIVND (reference sequence). The CDR3 is CASSYQGTPLHF. The CDR3 nucleotides are TGTGCCAGTAGTTACCAGGGTACACCCCTCCACTTT.

This clonotype was seen more than once but under ten times. The CDR3 is CAILAGGLTDTQYF. As DNA, the CDR3 is TGTGCCATACTAGCGGGGGGGCTCACAGATACGCAGTATTTT. The rearrangement uses TRBV28 and TRBJ2-3, with 13 bases that match TRBD2. Germline CDR1 MDHEN, CDR2 SYDVKM. The J segment lost 2 bases and the V segment lost 10 bases, leaving 3 bases of the junction unmatched. The CDR3 loop spans 14 amino acids. The full variable domain, completed using reference TRBV28 and TRBJ2-3, is DVKVTQSSRYLVKRTGEKVFLECVQDMDHENMFWYRQDPGLGLRLIYFSYDVKMKEKGDIPEGYSVSREKKERFSLILESASTNQTSMYLCAILAGGLTDTQYFGPGTRLTVL.

This rearrangement joins TRBV7-8 to TRBJ2-5; possible D gene TRBD2, 6 bases. The CDR3 loop spans 15 amino acids. Germline CDR1 is SGHVS and CDR2 is FQNEAQ. V was pared by 2 bases and J by 2 bases, with 12 bases between. The CDR3 DNA sequence: TGTGCCAGCAGCTTACGTCCCAGCGGGCAAGAGACCCAGTACTTC. Translated: CASSLRPSGQETQYF. The variable domain in full, with the rest retrieved from reference TRBV7-8 and TRBJ2-5, is GAGVSQSPRYKVAKRGQDVALRCDPISGHVSLFWYQQALGQGPEFLTYFQNEAQLDKSGLPSDRFFAERPEGSVSTLKIQRTQQEDSAVYLCASSLRPSGQETQYFGPGTRLLVL.

This clonotype came up a few times. V is TRBV5-1 and J is TRBJ1-1; D possibly corresponds to TRBD1 (6 bases). With 1 base removed from V and 6 bases from J, the gap between germline ends came to 16 bases. The germline V gene has CDR1 SGHRS and CDR2 YFSETQ. This CDR3 has 15 residues. The DNA for the CDR3 is TGCGCCAGCAGCTTGAACTCAGGGGTGAGGGCTGAAGCTTTCTTT. It specifies CASSLNSGVRAEAFF.

This clonotype was counted between two and nine times. V gene TRBV4-3 combines with J gene TRBJ2-3; 8 nucleotides align to TRBD1. Trimming removed 1 base from V and 2 bases from J; junction bases left unmatched: 8. The length of the CDR3 is 17 residues. Germline V gene sequence: CDR1 LGHNA, CDR2 YSLEER. The CDR3 DNA is TGCGCCAGCAGCCAAGTCGGGACAGGTGGGGTCACAGATACGCAGTATTTT. Translating it yields CASSQVGTGGVTDTQYF.

This clonotype was counted ten times or more. The chain couples TRBV5-4 to TRBJ1-1; tentatively, D is TRBD1 (5 bases). CDR3 length equals 13 residues. V gave up 0 bases and J gave up 4 bases, with 7 bases separating them. Germline CDR1 SGHNT, CDR2 YYREEE (reference sequence). The CDR3 DNA reads TGTGCCAGCAGCTTGGAAGGGGTCACTGAAGCTTTCTTT. This sequence encodes CASSLEGVTEAFF.

This chain uses TRBV14 with TRBJ1-2; 9 positions agree with TRBD1. The CDR3 sequence is 16 residues long. The V segment lost 0 bases and the J segment 8 bases; nucleotides outside the gene matches: 10. Per the germline V gene, CDR1 is SGHDN and CDR2 is FVKESK. The CDR3 sequence: CASSQDWPDRGPGYTF. The CDR3 DNA follows: TGTGCCAGCAGCCAAGATTGGCCGGACAGGGGTCCAGGCTACACCTTC.

The rearrangement joins TRBV12-3 or TRBV12-4 to TRBJ1-2, with D perhaps TRBD1 (5 bases). CDR3 length: 14 residues. The V end lost 0 bases, the J end lost 7 bases, and 12 bases lay between the germline ends. The CDR3 DNA reads as TGTGCCAGCAGTTTAGCGCCAGGGTACGGTGGCTACACCTTC. The encoded protein is CASSLAPGYGGYTF.

This chain joins TRBV10-1 and TRBJ1-5; 7 bases map to TRBD1. Losses at the gene ends were 6 bases for V and 5 bases for J; bases not matched to a gene: 10. CDR1 is WNHNN, CDR2 SYGVQD, per germline (reference sequence). The CDR3 has 15 amino acids. CDR3 amino acids: CASSKQGQGDQPQHF. The CDR3, as DNA: TGCGCCAGCAGCAAACAGGGCCAGGGGGATCAGCCCCAGCATTTT.

V is TRBV2 and J is TRBJ2-7; tentatively, D is TRBD1 (5 bases). The V gene's germline CDR1 is SNHLY and CDR2 FYNNEI. The CDR3 is 14 residues long. The V end lost 2 bases, the J end lost 2 bases, and 10 bases lay between the germline ends. The CDR3 nucleotides are TGTGCCAGCAGTGAACAGGGTGCCACCTACGAGCAGTACTTC. Amino acid sequence: CASSEQGATYEQYF.

This clonotype came up a few times. The rearrangement links TRBV5-6 to TRBJ2-2; 7 nucleotides match TRBD2. CDR1 and CDR2 from the germline V gene are SGHDT and YYEEEE. This CDR3 has 16 residues. V lost 2 bases to trimming and J lost 4 bases; unmatched junction nucleotides: 8. CDR3 sequence (DNA): TGTGCCAGCAGCTTTCAGACGTGGGGGGGCACCGGGGAGCTGTTTTTT. It translates to CASSFQTWGGTGELFF.

V gene TRBV27 combines with J gene TRBJ2-3; TRBD2 matches 8 bases. Trimming cost V 6 bases and J 3 bases; bases outside gene matches: 8. The CDR3 extends over 15 amino acids. The germline gives CDR1 MNHEY, CDR2 SMNVEV (reference sequence). DNA for the CDR3: TGTGCCAGCAGCCCAATGAGCGGGGGAACAGATACGCAGTATTTT. Residues: CASSPMSGGTDTQYF.

Only a few counts were recorded for this clonotype. The gene calls are TRBV6-5 and TRBJ2-2; TRBD2 might be the D (6 bases). Germline CDR1 MNHEY, CDR2 SVGAGI. The CDR3 has 14 amino acids. With 6 bases removed from V and 5 bases from J, the gap between germline ends came to 13 bases. This CDR3 is CASSWGLRTGELFF. DNA for the CDR3: TGTGCCAGCAGCTGGGGACTTCGGACCGGGGAGCTGTTTTTT.

The J gene is TRBJ2-5, the V gene TRBV20-1; 7 bases are shared with TRBD1. The CDR3 runs to 16 residues. Germline V gene data show CDR1 as DFQATT and CDR2 as SNEGSKA (reference sequence). Losses at the gene ends were 0 bases for V and 3 bases for J; bases not matched to a gene: 10. This chain's CDR3 is CSARDRKGAWEETQYF. The DNA for the CDR3 is TGCAGTGCTAGAGATCGAAAGGGGGCGTGGGAAGAGACCCAGTACTTC.

Only a few counts were recorded for this clonotype. V and J are TRBV7-2 and TRBJ2-5; TRBD2 is a possible D gene (6 bases). Looked up from germline, CDR1 is SGHTA and CDR2 is FQGNSA. V lost 4 bases and J 5 bases, leaving 14 bases between the germline ends. The CDR3 has 14 amino acids. The chain's CDR3 is CASSSGGGWETQYF. CDR3 DNA: TGTGCCAGCAGCTCCGGGGGTGGGTGGGAGACCCAGTACTTC.

This sequence joins TRBV5-4 and TRBJ1-4; D remains unclear. The CDR3 covers 13 residues. With 6 bases removed from V and 7 bases from J, the gap between germline ends came to 13 bases. Looked up from germline, CDR1 is SGHNT and CDR2 is YYREEE (reference sequence). The CDR3 DNA sequence: TGTGCCAGCACCCTAGGTCGCAGTGAAAAACTGTTTTTT. As protein: CASTLGRSEKLFF.

The CDR3 DNA sequence: TGTGCCAGCTCCCTAAACAGGGACGGAGATACGCAGTATTTT. Translation gives CASSLNRDGDTQYF. The V gene is TRBV18, the J gene TRBJ2-3, with D possibly matching TRBD1 (6 bases). The CDR3 length is 14 residues. Germline CDR1 is KGHSH and CDR2 is LQKENI. The V end lost 6 bases, the J end lost 5 bases, and 15 bases lay between the germline ends.

The chain uses TRBV12-3 or TRBV12-4 and TRBJ1-3, with 11 bases lining up with TRBD1. The V segment lost 2 bases and the J segment 1 base; nucleotides outside the gene matches: 4. There are 17 residues in the CDR3. The CDR3 nucleotides are TGTGCCAGCAGTTTAAGGACAGGGGGCGCGTCTGGAAACACCATATATTTT. The encoded protein is CASSLRTGGASGNTIYF.

V gene TRBV5-1 combines with J gene TRBJ2-2; D gene ambiguous. This CDR3 comprises 15 residues. Germline CDR1 and CDR2: SGHRS and YFSETQ. Trimming stripped 1 base from V and 6 bases from J, with 13 bases between. The CDR3 loop is CASSLTPLSSGELFF. The CDR3 DNA reads TGCGCCAGCAGCTTGACCCCCCTTAGCTCCGGGGAGCTGTTTTTT.

V usage is TRBV9 and J usage is TRBJ2-1; TRBD2 aligns across 9 bases. CDR3 size: 13 residues. J gave up 8 bases and V 4 bases, and 4 bases lay outside the gene matches. CDR1 and CDR2 from the germline V gene are SGDLS and YYNGEE. The chain's CDR3 is CASSQWTSDEQFF. The DNA for the CDR3 is TGTGCCAGCAGCCAGTGGACTAGCGATGAGCAGTTCTTC. Full variable domain (rest looked up from reference TRBV9 and TRBJ2-1): DSGVTQTPKHLITATGQRVTLRCSPRSGDLSVYWYQQSLDQGLQFLIQYYNGEERAKGNILERFSAQQFPDLHSELNLSSLELGDSALYFCASSQWTSDEQFFGPGTRLTVL.